One sample yielded the 16 T cell receptor beta chains listed below, sequenced in a study of blood T cell repertoires in COVID-19. Sequencing was performed with immunoSEQ multiplex PCR; in TCRdb, only in-frame clones are kept and a portion is missing. The table lists 110,000 or so clones, roughly 81% of them singletons. Sequenced input: peripheral blood. All receptors come from a man between 40 and 49 years old with acute or convalescent COVID-19.

The J gene is TRBJ2-7, the V gene TRBV5-4; TRBD2 aligns across 8 bases. V was clipped by 4 bases and J by 2 bases; unmatched bases: 8. The germline V gene encodes CDR1 SGHNT and CDR2 YYREEE (reference sequence). The CDR3 is made up of 15 amino acids. The CDR3 reads CASSPRGGRPYEQYF. The CDR3 DNA follows: TGTGCCAGCAGCCCCCGGGGGGGGCGCCCCTACGAGCAGTACTTC.

In DNA, the CDR3 is TGTGCCAGTACCCCGAGCCGACAGGGAACTTATGGCTACACCTTC. It encodes CASTPSRQGTYGYTF. The V call is TRBV19, the J call TRBJ1-2, with 7 bases aligning to TRBD1. The germline CDR1 and CDR2 sequences are LNHDA and SQIVND (reference sequence). The V and J ends lost 7 bases and 5 bases, in that order; junction bases with no gene match: 13. The CDR3 contains 15 residues.

The chain combines TRBV18 with TRBJ1-6; tentatively, D is TRBD1 (6 bases). The germline gives CDR1 KGHSH, CDR2 LQKENI. V dropped 3 bases and J dropped 7 bases, with 13 bases sitting between them. This CDR3 is built from 15 residues. The CDR3 loop is CASSPHQGMNSPLHF. In DNA form, the CDR3 reads TGTGCCAGCTCACCGCATCAGGGGATGAATTCACCCCTCCACTTT. Using reference TRBV18 and TRBJ1-6 for the parts outside the CDR3, the full variable domain is NAGVMQNPRHLVRRRGQEARLRCSPMKGHSHVYWYRQLPEEGLKFMVYLQKENIIDESGMPKERFSAEFPKEGPSILRIQQVVRGDSAAYFCASSPHQGMNSPLHFGNGTRLTVT.

The chain carries TRBV27 and TRBJ2-2; 9 nucleotides line up with TRBD2. Germline values: CDR1 MNHEY, CDR2 SMNVEV (reference sequence). With 0 bases clipped from V and 3 bases from J, the junction kept 11 bases outside the gene matches. This CDR3 has 19 amino acids. The CDR3 spells CASSLSPPSGGSHTGELFF. CDR3 DNA: TGTGCCAGCAGTTTATCGCCGCCAAGCGGGGGGTCCCACACCGGGGAGCTGTTTTTT.

In its sample, this clone was seen a few times. This chain joins TRBV4-3 and TRBJ2-5; D not resolved. CDR1 and CDR2 (germline): LGHNA, YSLEER. V was cut by 3 bases and J by 6 bases, with 11 bases left in between. The CDR3 is 13 residues long. The CDR3 DNA follows: TGCGCCAGCAGCCAGAGTAGAATGCAGACCCAGTACTTC. Protein: CASSQSRMQTQYF.

This chain uses TRBV10-1 with TRBJ2-2; 8 bases match TRBD1. Trimming cost V 6 bases and J 2 bases; bases outside gene matches: 2. There are 14 residues in the CDR3. Looked up from germline, CDR1 is WNHNN and CDR2 is SYGVQD (reference sequence). CDR3 loop: CASRGQENTGELFF. In DNA form, the CDR3 reads TGCGCCAGCAGGGGACAGGAAAACACCGGGGAGCTGTTTTTT.

V is TRBV7-8 and J is TRBJ1-1, with D possibly TRBD1 on 6 matching bases. Germline V CDR1 and CDR2: SGHVS, FQNEAQ. V lost 10 bases and J 8 bases, leaving 32 bases between the germline ends. The CDR3 length is 17 residues. This CDR3 reads CATRQGPRKDHPKEAFF. The CDR3 nucleotides are TGTGCCACAAGGCAGGGGCCGCGCAAAGACCACCCCAAGGAAGCTTTCTTT.

The chain recombines TRBV9 with TRBJ1-1, with TRBD1 matching 9 bases. The V gene end was trimmed by 4 bases and the J gene end by 1 base; junction bases not matched to a gene: 5. This CDR3 region has 15 residues. Germline CDR1 is SGDLS and CDR2 is YYNGEE. The CDR3 here is CASSPRTGENTEAFF. The CDR3 DNA is TGTGCCAGCAGCCCCAGGACAGGGGAGAACACTGAAGCTTTCTTT.

J is TRBJ2-6 and V is TRBV4-1; D is uncertain. CDR3 size: 16 residues. V was clipped by 0 bases and J by 2 bases, with 8 bases between them. Germline loops: CDR1 MGHRA, CDR2 YSYEKL. CDR3 sequence: CASSQDAEPGANVLTF. CDR3 nucleotides: TGCGCCAGCAGCCAAGACGCGGAACCTGGGGCCAACGTCCTGACTTTC.

The chain carries TRBV12-3 or TRBV12-4 and TRBJ1-2; the match to TRBD1 covers 7 bases. V shed 6 bases, J shed 4 bases, and the junction held 5 bases outside the gene matches. This CDR3 region has 13 residues. The CDR3 nucleotides read TGTGCCAGCAGGACGGACAGGTCCTATGGCTACACCTTC. Encoded protein: CASRTDRSYGYTF.

This chain links TRBV4-1 with TRBJ1-2; maybe TRBD1 (5 bases). The CDR3 length is 15 residues. CDR1 and CDR2 from the germline V gene are MGHRA and YSYEKL. Trimming took off 0 bases at V and 7 bases at J, with 15 bases between the two ends. CDR3 in amino acids: CASSQDLAGWVGYTF. CDR3 nucleotide sequence: TGCGCCAGCAGCCAAGATTTAGCAGGGTGGGTTGGCTACACCTTC.

The table lists this clone with a few counts. The chain couples TRBV27 to TRBJ2-3; 10 bases agree with TRBD2. The CDR3 runs 15 residues. The V segment lost 6 bases and the J segment 0 bases; nucleotides outside the gene matches: 3. Germline lookup yields CDR1 MNHEY and CDR2 SMNVEV (reference sequence). CDR3 in amino acids: CASRRTSGSTDTQYF. CDR3 DNA sequence: TGTGCCAGCAGAAGGACTAGCGGTAGCACAGATACGCAGTATTTT.

The chain employs TRBV7-9 and TRBJ2-7; tentatively, D is TRBD1 (6 bases). Germline CDR1 reads SEHNR; CDR2 reads FQNEAQ (reference sequence). This CDR3 is 14 amino acids long. V was clipped by 7 bases and J by 2 bases, with 15 bases between them. The DNA of the CDR3 is TGTGCCAGCACTTCCTGGACAGAACCCTACGAGCAGTACTTC. It translates to CASTSWTEPYEQYF.

This clone was seen a single time. The V and J genes are TRBV5-6 and TRBJ1-6, with 7 nucleotides matching TRBD1. Looked up from germline, CDR1 is SGHDT and CDR2 is YYEEEE. Trimming cost V 0 bases and J 13 bases; bases outside gene matches: 1. CDR3 length: 12 amino acids. The CDR3 loop is CASSLGRGPLHF. The DNA of the CDR3 is TGTGCCAGCAGCTTGGGCAGGGGGCCCCTCCACTTT.

The genes are TRBV4-3 and TRBJ2-5; 12 bases are a match to TRBD2. The V gene end was trimmed by 0 bases and the J gene end by 6 bases; junction bases not matched to a gene: 8. CDR3 length equals 17 residues. From germline, CDR1 is LGHNA and CDR2 YSLEER. The DNA for the CDR3 is TGCGCCAGCAGCCAAGAGGGACTAGCGGGCGCCGGAAAGACCCAGTACTTC. Its protein product is CASSQEGLAGAGKTQYF.

The chain joins TRBV2 to TRBJ2-3; TRBD1 matches 7 bases. J gave up 0 bases and V 3 bases, and 6 bases lay outside the gene matches. CDR1 and CDR2 from the germline V gene are SNHLY and FYNNEI. The length of the CDR3 is 16 residues. CDR3 nucleotide sequence: TGTGCCAGCAGTGATTGGGACAGCCTCAGCACAGATACGCAGTATTTT. The encoded protein is CASSDWDSLSTDTQYF.